The subject of this entry is one T cell receptor beta chain. This entry belongs to a study of shared clonotypes between healthy human individuals. Overall study: Each donor's CD4 naive and CD4 memory cells filled three plates apiece, CD8 naive two, and CD8 memory one.

The CDR3 contains 14 residues. Germline V CDR1 and CDR2: SGHRS, YFSETQ. Trimming at V came to 2 bases and at J to 4 bases, leaving 3 bases not matched to a gene. TCRdb keeps only in-frame clones here, not all; method: immunoSEQ multiplex PCR. The data contain hundreds of thousands of clones, over 65% of them singletons. The genes are TRBV5-1 and TRBJ2-1, with TRBD2 identical over 7 bases. Sample: memory CD4+ T cells sorted from blood. Subset in this sample: CD45RA-negative fraction. This sequence was found in a woman aged 25 to 45 in good health. The CDR3 sequence: CASSLAGTYNEQFF. CDR3 in DNA: TGCGCCAGCAGCTTAGCGGGGACGTACAATGAGCAGTTCTTC.